The 20 T cell receptor beta chains below all came from one sample that was sequenced in a study of shared clonotypes between healthy human individuals. The repertoire was sequenced with immunoSEQ multiplex PCR; TCRdb's copy has only in-frame clones and lacks some. The profile shows 850,000 to 1,100,000 clones, about 72% of them singletons. Sequencing was carried out using memory CD4+ T cells from PBMCs. Subset given: CD45RA-negative fraction. These receptor sequences come from a man in his late teens or twenties in good health. Some clones in this sample may be carry-over from other donors' samples.

In this sample, this clone turned up once. This rearrangement joins TRBV19 to TRBJ2-1, with D possibly matching TRBD2 (6 bases). This CDR3 region has 19 residues. V was clipped by 5 bases and J by 8 bases, with 31 bases between them. Per the germline V gene, CDR1 is LNHDA and CDR2 is SQIVND (reference sequence). CDR3 DNA: TGTGCCAGTAGTGACCAACCGCCTAGCGCGGTGAGAGAGGGCCATGAGCAGTTCTTC. Translated, it gives CASSDQPPSAVREGHEQFF.

V usage is TRBV29-1 and J usage is TRBJ2-7; TRBD2 agrees at 11 bases. The CDR3 is made up of 13 amino acids. CDR1 and CDR2 from the germline V gene are SQVTM and ANQGSEA. The trim removed 6 bases at V and 3 bases at J, leaving 4 bases unmatched. CDR3 DNA: TGCAGCGTAGCGACTAGCGGGATCTACGAGCAGTACTTC. Translated, it gives CSVATSGIYEQYF.

The chain carries TRBV11-2 and TRBJ2-7; TRBD2 matches 9 bases. The CDR3 consists of 13 residues. Germline V CDR1 and CDR2: SGHAT, FQNNGV. The junction had 5 bases not matched to a gene; V was cut back by 5 bases and J by 6 bases. CDR3 residues: CASSIAGALEQYF. CDR3 sequence (DNA): TGTGCCAGCAGCATAGCGGGGGCCCTCGAGCAGTACTTC.

This chain connects TRBV5-1 to TRBJ1-1, with D tentatively TRBD1 (6 bases). This CDR3 spans 16 amino acids. CDR1 is SGHRS and CDR2 is YFSETQ in the germline V gene. The ends were cut back, 2 bases at V and 0 bases at J, with 14 bases in the middle. CDR3 residues: CASSFTPTGLNTEAFF. For the CDR3, the DNA is TGCGCCAGCAGCTTCACCCCGACAGGCTTGAACACTGAAGCTTTCTTT.

The genes are TRBV5-5 and TRBJ1-5; D is unresolved. CDR1 is SGHKS and CDR2 is YYEKEE in the germline V gene (reference sequence). The CDR3 has 14 residues. Trimming removed 2 bases at V and 2 bases at J, with 8 bases between. The CDR3 DNA sequence: TGTGCCAGCAGCTTATCCTTGGGCAATCAGCCCCAGCATTTT. It yields the protein CASSLSLGNQPQHF.

The chain has TRBV28 and TRBJ1-1; D may be TRBD1 (6 bases). CDR1 MDHEN and CDR2 SYDVKM come from the germline V gene. Trimming took off 7 bases at V and 5 bases at J, with 23 bases between the two ends. CDR3 length: 16 residues. The CDR3 is CASIPFGRGGGTEAFF. The CDR3 DNA sequence: TGTGCCAGCATCCCCTTCGGGCGAGGGGGAGGGACTGAAGCTTTCTTT.

This clone has just one count. This chain joins TRBV27 and TRBJ2-2; D might be TRBD2 (5 bases). CDR1 MNHEY and CDR2 SMNVEV come from the germline V gene (reference sequence). CDR3 length equals 15 residues. V gave up 5 bases and J gave up 5 bases, with 15 bases separating them. The CDR3 DNA sequence: TGTGCCAGCAGTGGAAGGACTTACGGAACCGGGGAGCTGTTTTTT. Residues: CASSGRTYGTGELFF.

The V and J genes are TRBV30 and TRBJ1-1, with TRBD1 identical over 8 bases. In germline, CDR1 is GTSNPN, CDR2 SVGIG (reference sequence). The CDR3 consists of 13 residues. CDR3 residues: CAAGVRGPSEAFF. The CDR3 nucleotides are TGTGCTGCGGGGGTCAGGGGGCCTTCTGAAGCTTTCTTT.

The rearrangement uses TRBV7-9 and TRBJ2-7; 13 bases align to TRBD2. This CDR3 is 16 amino acids long. From germline, CDR1 is SEHNR and CDR2 FQNEAQ (reference sequence). V lost 4 bases to trimming and J lost 2 bases; unmatched junction nucleotides: 5. The CDR3 loop is CASSSGTSGKAYEQYF. CDR3 in DNA: TGTGCCAGCAGCTCCGGGACTAGCGGGAAAGCCTACGAGCAGTACTTC.

The V and J genes are TRBV4-2 and TRBJ2-7; D possibly matches TRBD1 or TRBD2 (5 bases each). The CDR3 is made up of 13 amino acids. The V and J ends lost 5 bases and 3 bases respectively, with 11 bases between them. Germline loops: CDR1 LGHNA, CDR2 YNFKEQ. The CDR3 nucleotides read TGTGCCAGCAGCATGGGACCCAACTACGAGCAGTACTTC. Its translation is CASSMGPNYEQYF.

The rearrangement joins TRBV29-1 to TRBJ1-4; tentative D call: TRBD1 (5 bases). V lost 8 bases, J lost 6 bases, and 19 bases lay in between. The CDR3 totals 14 residues. Germline V gene data show CDR1 as SQVTM and CDR2 as ANQGSEA. In DNA form, the CDR3 reads TGCAGCCCGGTGTCCTGGCCCAGGGATGAAAAACTGTTTTTT. This gives the protein CSPVSWPRDEKLFF.

The chain links TRBV28 to TRBJ1-2; D remains unclear. With 6 bases removed from V and 5 bases from J, the gap between germline ends came to 13 bases. The CDR3 has 13 residues. Germline assignment: CDR1 MDHEN and CDR2 SYDVKM. The CDR3 here is CASRLGNSYGYTF. The CDR3, as DNA: TGTGCCAGCAGACTCGGAAACTCTTATGGCTACACCTTC.

The genes are TRBV15 and TRBJ2-1, with no clear D. The CDR3 loop spans 16 amino acids. Looked up from germline, CDR1 is LNHNV and CDR2 is YYDKDF (reference sequence). V was clipped by 2 bases and J by 6 bases, with 17 bases between them. Here the CDR3 DNA reads TGTGCCACCAGCAGAAGGGATGCCGCGGCAACCAATGAGCAGTTCTTC. It codes for CATSRRDAAATNEQFF.

The chain employs TRBV18 and TRBJ2-7, with D possibly being TRBD2 (5 bases). The germline gives CDR1 KGHSH, CDR2 LQKENI. CDR3 length: 16 residues. Trimming left V 0 bases short and J 0 bases short, with 12 bases between. CDR3 sequence (DNA): TGTGCCAGCTCACCACCTAACAGCGGTAGCTCCTACGAGCAGTACTTC. Its protein product is CASSPPNSGSSYEQYF. Complete variable domain (other parts from reference TRBV18 and TRBJ2-7): NAGVMQNPRHLVRRRGQEARLRCSPMKGHSHVYWYRQLPEEGLKFMVYLQKENIIDESGMPKERFSAEFPKEGPSILRIQQVVRGDSAAYFCASSPPNSGSSYEQYFGPGTRLTVT.

This chain links TRBV7-9 with TRBJ1-4; no firm D call. V was cut by 5 bases and J by 3 bases, with 10 bases left in between. The CDR3 sequence is 14 residues long. Per the germline V gene, CDR1 is SEHNR and CDR2 is FQNEAQ (reference sequence). The CDR3 DNA is TGTGCCAGCAGCCTTCGGGAGTCTAATGAAAAACTGTTTTTT. It translates to CASSLRESNEKLFF.

The chain is built from TRBV6-5 and TRBJ2-5, with D perhaps assigned TRBD1 or TRBD2 (6 bases each). The CDR3 covers 12 residues. The V gene lost 5 bases and the J gene lost 3 bases, with 7 bases spanning the gap. The germline CDR1 and CDR2 sequences are MNHEY and SVGAGI. In DNA, the CDR3 is TGTGCCAGCAGTAGGGGGGAAGAGACCCAGTACTTC. This codes for CASSRGEETQYF.

This rearrangement joins TRBV30 to TRBJ2-1; TRBD2 matches at 15 bases. Losses at the gene ends were 5 bases for V and 3 bases for J; bases not matched to a gene: 5. CDR1 GTSNPN and CDR2 SVGIG come from the germline V gene (reference sequence). The CDR3 is 16 amino acids. This chain's CDR3 is CAWAGTSGRFYNEQFF. In DNA form, the CDR3 reads TGTGCCTGGGCAGGGACTAGCGGGAGGTTCTACAATGAGCAGTTCTTC.

This clone has a single count. V and J are TRBV28 and TRBJ2-4, with D possibly being TRBD2 (6 bases). V was trimmed by 7 bases and J by 11 bases, leaving 12 bases between them. The germline V gene encodes CDR1 MDHEN and CDR2 SYDVKM. This CDR3 comprises 11 residues. This CDR3 is CASTSRDFQYF. The CDR3 nucleotides read TGTGCCAGCACCTCCCGGGACTTTCAGTACTTC. The variable domain in full, with the rest retrieved from reference TRBV28 and TRBJ2-4, is DVKVTQSSRYLVKRTGEKVFLECVQDMDHENMFWYRQDPGLGLRLIYFSYDVKMKEKGDIPEGYSVSREKKERFSLILESASTNQTSMYLCASTSRDFQYFGAGTRLSVL.

This clone has just a few counts. The V gene is TRBV19, the J gene TRBJ2-6, with 7 bases aligning to TRBD1. J was trimmed by 6 bases and V by 4 bases; bases with no gene match: 6. CDR1 is LNHDA, CDR2 SQIVND, per germline (reference sequence). There are 15 residues in the CDR3. The CDR3 coding sequence is TGTGCCAGTAGTACTCGACAGGGAGCGGCCAACGTCCTGACTTTC. Its protein product is CASSTRQGAANVLTF.

The table lists this clone with a count of one. J is TRBJ2-1 and V is TRBV11-3, with TRBD1 as a possible D gene (6 bases). The CDR3 consists of 13 residues. V lost 5 bases and J lost 6, with 11 bases in between. Germline CDR1 reads SGHNT; CDR2 reads YENEEA. CDR3 residues: CASSPGQVNEQFF. The CDR3 DNA reads TGTGCCAGCAGCCCGGGACAAGTCAATGAGCAGTTCTTC.